The 27 T cell receptor beta chains below were found in one sample sequenced in a study of blood T cell repertoires in COVID-19. TCRdb's copy holds only in-frame clones and misses some; the assay was immunoSEQ multiplex PCR. The profile covers roughly 100,000 clones, with around 87% appearing a single time and about 18% taken by the ten largest. The material sequenced was peripheral blood. These TCRs come from a human donor in a cohort sampled during active COVID-19.

The rearrangement uses TRBV7-3 and TRBJ2-3, with a possible D match to TRBD2 (6 bases). The CDR3 has 15 amino acids. CDR1 and CDR2 (germline): SGHTA, FQGTGA. V shed 2 bases and J shed 0 bases, with 9 bases lying between them. CDR3 sequence (DNA): TGTGCCAGCAGCTTATCGGCGGGGAGCACAGATACGCAGTATTTT. Translation: CASSLSAGSTDTQYF.

The J gene is TRBJ2-7, the V gene TRBV30, with no clear D. The V and J ends lost 0 bases and 1 base respectively, with 10 bases between them. Germline CDR1 is GTSNPN and CDR2 is SVGIG (reference sequence). The CDR3 has 14 amino acids. The CDR3 nucleotides are TGTGCCTGGAGTGTATCGCGATCGTCCTACGAGCAGTACTTC. Amino acid sequence: CAWSVSRSSYEQYF. The variable domain in full, completed from reference TRBV30 and TRBJ2-7, reads SQTIHQWPATLVQPVGSPLSLECTVEGTSNPNLYWYRQAAGRGLQLLFYSVGIGQISSEVPQNLSASRPQDRQFILSSKKLLLSDSGFYLCAWSVSRSSYEQYFGPGTRLTVT.

The CDR3, as DNA: TGTGCCAGCAGCCCCCCGGGACAGGGGGCGGCTTTCTTT. This sequence encodes CASSPPGQGAAFF. This rearrangement joins TRBV3-1 (or the pseudogene TRBV3-2) to TRBJ1-1; 12 bases line up with TRBD1. This CDR3 region has 13 residues. V trimming: 4 bases; J trimming: 11 bases; junction bases outside the gene matches: 5. Germline CDR1 LGHDT, CDR2 YNNKEL (reference sequence).

The chain employs TRBV4-1 and TRBJ2-7; TRBD2 is a possible D gene (5 bases). V was trimmed by 1 base and J by 2 bases, leaving 12 bases between them. The length of the CDR3 is 15 residues. From germline, CDR1 is MGHRA and CDR2 YSYEKL. The CDR3 reads CASSQVRAITYEQYF. CDR3 DNA sequence: TGCGCCAGCAGCCAAGTGCGGGCCATTACCTACGAGCAGTACTTC.

The V call is TRBV5-1, the J call TRBJ1-6, with 8 bases matching TRBD1. The CDR3 spans 16 residues. V lost 0 bases and J lost 5; bases outside the gene matches: 4. In germline, CDR1 is SGHRS, CDR2 YFSETQ. Here the CDR3 reads CASSLAGQEHNSPLHF. DNA of the CDR3: TGCGCCAGCAGCTTGGCGGGACAGGAGCATAATTCACCCCTCCACTTT.

This clone was seen once. The chain couples TRBV30 to TRBJ2-2; 9 bases align to TRBD1. The trim removed 4 bases at V and 5 bases at J, leaving 8 bases unmatched. The germline V gene encodes CDR1 GTSNPN and CDR2 SVGIG (reference sequence). The CDR3 consists of 15 residues. The CDR3 loop is CAWNPGQGRTGELFF. DNA for the CDR3: TGTGCCTGGAATCCGGGACAGGGTCGGACCGGGGAGCTGTTTTTT.

The chain combines TRBV6-2 or TRBV6-3 with TRBJ1-1; D not certain. This CDR3 has 11 residues. Germline-derived CDR1 and CDR2 are MNHEY and SVGEGT. Trimming pared 6 bases from V and 11 bases from J, leaving 13 bases between. CDR3 sequence reads: CASSESAAAFF. The CDR3 DNA follows: TGTGCCAGCAGCGAGTCCGCGGCGGCTTTCTTT.

In its sample, this clone was seen a few times. V usage is TRBV3-1 (or the pseudogene TRBV3-2) and J usage is TRBJ2-7; possibly TRBD2 for D (7 bases). The CDR3 consists of 15 residues. Trimming shortened V by 4 bases and J by 5 bases, and 18 bases separated the two germline ends. CDR1 LGHDT and CDR2 YNNKEL come from the germline V gene (reference sequence). The CDR3 protein is CASSPYGGGADEQYF. The DNA of the CDR3 is TGTGCCAGCAGCCCATATGGAGGGGGGGCCGACGAGCAGTACTTC.

This chain connects TRBV7-2 to TRBJ2-2, with D perhaps matching TRBD1 (6 bases). Germline V CDR1 and CDR2: SGHTA, FQGNSA. This CDR3 has 15 amino acids. V lost 4 bases, J lost 2 bases, and 11 bases lay in between. CDR3 protein: CASSSDRKNTGELFF. In nucleotides, the CDR3 is TGTGCCAGCAGCTCCGACAGGAAAAACACCGGGGAGCTGTTTTTT. Supplemented by reference TRBV7-2 and TRBJ2-2, the full variable domain reads GAGVSQSPSNKVTEKGKDVELRCDPISGHTALYWYRQSLGQGLEFLIYFQGNSAPDKSGLPSDRFSAERTGGSVSTLTIQRTQQEDSAVYLCASSSDRKNTGELFFGEGSRLTVL.

The rearrangement uses TRBV6-5 and TRBJ1-4; perhaps TRBD1 as D (6 bases). V was clipped by 6 bases and J by 6 bases, with 14 bases between them. The CDR3 extends over 14 amino acids. The V gene's germline CDR1 is MNHEY and CDR2 SVGAGI. CDR3 region: CASRPRGSHEKLFF. DNA for the CDR3: TGTGCCAGCAGACCCAGGGGTAGTCATGAAAAACTGTTTTTT.

The V and J genes are TRBV19 and TRBJ1-1, with TRBD1 as a possible D gene (5 bases). The V gene's germline CDR1 is LNHDA and CDR2 SQIVND (reference sequence). CDR3 length equals 13 residues. V lost 6 bases to trimming and J lost 1 base, with 9 bases between them. The CDR3 sequence is CASRSTENTEAFF. In DNA form, the CDR3 reads TGTGCCAGTAGATCGACAGAGAACACTGAAGCTTTCTTT.

The chain carries TRBV7-8 and TRBJ2-7; a possible D gene is TRBD2 (5 bases). The CDR3 sequence is 13 residues long. The V end was cut by 5 bases, the J end by 12 bases, with 20 bases between. CDR1 is SGHVS and CDR2 is FQNEAQ in the germline V gene. In DNA form, the CDR3 reads TGTGCCAGCAGCCCACTAGTTTCTAACGGGCCGTACTTC. Its protein product is CASSPLVSNGPYF.

The rearrangement joins TRBV3-1 (or the pseudogene TRBV3-2) to TRBJ1-3, with D possibly TRBD1 on 5 matching bases. Per the germline V gene, CDR1 is LGHDT and CDR2 is YNNKEL (reference sequence). The length of the CDR3 is 16 residues. Trimming removed 3 bases from V and 0 bases from J, with 12 bases in between. As DNA, the CDR3 is TGTGCCAGCAGCCAGGGCGGGACGGCCTCTGGAAACACCATATATTTT. It codes for CASSQGGTASGNTIYF.

This chain connects TRBV18 to TRBJ2-1; D remains unclear. Germline assignment: CDR1 KGHSH and CDR2 LQKENI. The length of the CDR3 is 13 residues. Trimming stripped 0 bases from V and 6 bases from J, with 6 bases between. CDR3 protein: CASSPPMSNEQFF. DNA of the CDR3: TGTGCCAGCTCACCACCGATGAGCAATGAGCAGTTCTTC.

The chain couples TRBV5-1 to TRBJ2-7, with 8 nucleotides matching TRBD1. Germline V CDR1 and CDR2: SGHRS, YFSETQ. The V gene end was trimmed by 4 bases and the J gene end by 5 bases; junction bases not matched to a gene: 8. The CDR3 has 14 amino acids. The CDR3 region is CASSRDRGENEQYF. DNA for the CDR3: TGCGCCAGCAGCAGAGACAGGGGAGAAAACGAGCAGTACTTC.

The rearrangement links TRBV29-1 to TRBJ1-4; D may be TRBD1 (5 bases). From germline, CDR1 is SQVTM and CDR2 ANQGSEA. CDR3 size: 14 residues. V lost 3 bases, J lost 5 bases, and 13 bases lay in between. The CDR3 nucleotides are TGCAGCGTTGAGTCTAGGGGAAAAAATGAAAAACTGTTTTTT. Translating it yields CSVESRGKNEKLFF.

The chain uses TRBV5-6 and TRBJ2-5, with 9 bases that match TRBD2. Germline lookup yields CDR1 SGHDT and CDR2 YYEEEE. J lost 4 bases, V lost 3 bases, and 10 bases had no gene match. The CDR3 runs to 16 residues. CDR3 sequence reads: CASSSPGGGATETQYF. CDR3 sequence (DNA): TGTGCCAGCAGCTCCCCTGGCGGGGGGGCCACAGAGACCCAGTACTTC.

CDR3 sequence reads: CASSVGQGRSSSYNSPLHF. CDR3 nucleotide sequence: TGCGCCAGCAGCGTGGGACAGGGTCGATCTAGCTCCTATAATTCACCCCTCCACTTT. This rearrangement joins TRBV5-1 to TRBJ1-6, with 9 bases fitting TRBD1. The V segment lost 4 bases and the J segment 0 bases; nucleotides outside the gene matches: 11. This CDR3 region has 19 residues. The V gene's germline CDR1 is SGHRS and CDR2 YFSETQ.

The CDR3 loop reads CASSLGSGGNTIYF. The CDR3 bases are TGTGCCAGCAGCTTAGGATCAGGTGGAAACACCATATATTTT. The genes are TRBV7-9 and TRBJ1-3, with D unclear. The CDR3 has 14 residues. CDR1 is SEHNR and CDR2 is FQNEAQ in the germline V gene (reference sequence). With 1 base removed from V and 3 bases from J, the gap between germline ends came to 7 bases.

The CDR3 loop is CASSSQGGTEAFF. Here the CDR3 DNA reads TGTGCCAGCAGCTCTCAGGGTGGCACTGAAGCTTTCTTT. V usage is TRBV7-3 and J usage is TRBJ1-1; D possibly corresponds to TRBD1 (5 bases). Deletions cut 4 bases from V and 4 bases from J, with 10 bases between. Germline values: CDR1 SGHTA, CDR2 FQGTGA. This CDR3 has 13 residues.

This chain uses TRBV6-1 with TRBJ1-1, with unresolved D. This CDR3 has 18 residues. Germline CDR1 and CDR2: MNHNS and SASEGT. V was pared by 0 bases and J by 4 bases, with 21 bases between. The CDR3, as DNA: TGTGCCAGCAGTGAAGCGCGTTCACGTGCGCCACTCGGCACTGAAGCTTTCTTT. It yields the protein CASSEARSRAPLGTEAFF.

The V and J genes are TRBV5-1 and TRBJ2-7; the match to TRBD1 covers 12 bases. The ends lost 4 bases at V and 7 bases at J; junction bases unmatched: 9. The germline gives CDR1 SGHRS, CDR2 YFSETQ. CDR3 size: 15 residues. CDR3 in amino acids: CASSTGQGAPGEQYF. CDR3 sequence (DNA): TGCGCCAGCAGCACGGGACAGGGGGCGCCGGGAGAGCAGTACTTC.

The chain combines TRBV28 with TRBJ1-1; 8 bases map to TRBD1. Trimming removed 5 bases from V and 0 bases from J; junction bases left unmatched: 8. This CDR3 spans 16 amino acids. CDR1 and CDR2 from the germline V gene are MDHEN and SYDVKM. The chain's CDR3 is CASSPGTGVMNTEAFF. CDR3 nucleotide sequence: TGTGCCAGCAGTCCAGGGACAGGCGTTATGAACACTGAAGCTTTCTTT.

The J gene is TRBJ2-5, the V gene TRBV6-5; D is possibly TRBD2 (6 bases). Germline CDR1 reads MNHEY; CDR2 reads SVGAGI. V lost 9 bases to trimming and J lost 7 bases, with 21 bases between them. The CDR3 is made up of 14 amino acids. CDR3 residues: CASGGGAVRGTQYF. CDR3 sequence (DNA): TGTGCCAGTGGAGGAGGGGCCGTGAGGGGGACCCAGTACTTC.

The rearrangement links TRBV19 to TRBJ2-2, with D perhaps TRBD1 (6 bases). Trimming shortened V by 6 bases and J by 1 base, and 18 bases separated the two germline ends. From germline, CDR1 is LNHDA and CDR2 SQIVND (reference sequence). The CDR3 is 17 amino acids. The CDR3: CASRAFPGHMNTGELFF. Here the CDR3 DNA reads TGTGCCAGTAGAGCTTTCCCGGGACACATGAACACCGGGGAGCTGTTTTTT.

This chain uses TRBV5-5 with TRBJ1-1; D is possibly TRBD1 (5 bases). CDR1 and CDR2 from the germline V gene are SGHKS and YYEKEE (reference sequence). CDR3 size: 16 residues. V gave up 1 base and J gave up 5 bases, with 18 bases separating them. CDR3 amino acids: CASSLHVPSGGTEAFF. CDR3 coding DNA: TGTGCCAGCAGCTTGCATGTACCCTCGGGGGGGACTGAAGCTTTCTTT.

The chain combines TRBV4-1 with TRBJ1-5; D is possibly TRBD1 (6 bases). Germline lookup yields CDR1 MGHRA and CDR2 YSYEKL. Trimming took 1 base from V and 5 from J, leaving 12 bases between them. The CDR3 is 15 amino acids. CDR3 nucleotides: TGCGCCAGCAGCCAAGCACCCCAGGGGTATCAGCCCCAGCATTTT. It codes for CASSQAPQGYQPQHF.